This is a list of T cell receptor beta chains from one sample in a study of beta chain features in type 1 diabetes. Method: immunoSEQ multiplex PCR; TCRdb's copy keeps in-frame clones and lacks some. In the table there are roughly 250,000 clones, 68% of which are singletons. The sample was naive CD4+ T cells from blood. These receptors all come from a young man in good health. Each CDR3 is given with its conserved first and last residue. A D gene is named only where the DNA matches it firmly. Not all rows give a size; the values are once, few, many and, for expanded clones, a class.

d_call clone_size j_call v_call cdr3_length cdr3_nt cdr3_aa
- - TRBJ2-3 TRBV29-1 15 TGCAGCGTCGACCCACTACTGGGAAACACAGATACGCAGTATTTT CSVDPLLGNTDTQYF
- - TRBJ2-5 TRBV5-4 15 TGTGCCAGCAGCTTGGACCTTACTCCACAAGAGACCCAGTACTTC CASSLDLTPQETQYF
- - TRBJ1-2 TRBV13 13 TGTGCCAGCAGCCATAGGCAGATCTATGGCTACACCTTC CASSHRQIYGYTF
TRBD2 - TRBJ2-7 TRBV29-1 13 TGCAGCGTGGGGGGTCTAGCGGGTTACGAGCAGTACTTC CSVGGLAGYEQYF
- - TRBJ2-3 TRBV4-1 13 TGCGCCAGCAGCCTCTACGTCACAGATACGCAGTATTTT CASSLYVTDTQYF
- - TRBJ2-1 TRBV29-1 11 TGCAGCGTTGAAGGGGCCTATGAGCAGTTCTTC CSVEGAYEQFF
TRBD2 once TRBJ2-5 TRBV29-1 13 TGCAGCGTTGGGCGCTTGCGGGGGGAGACCCAGTACTTC CSVGRLRGETQYF
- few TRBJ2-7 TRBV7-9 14 TGTGCCAGCAGCCCTCGAACATACTCCTACGAGCAGTACTTC CASSPRTYSYEQYF
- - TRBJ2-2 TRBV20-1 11 TGCAGTGCTAGAGATCCTTGGAAGCTGTTTTTT CSARDPWKLFF
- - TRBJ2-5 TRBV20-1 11 TGCAGTGCCCAGGGTCGTGAGACCCAGTACTTC CSAQGRETQYF
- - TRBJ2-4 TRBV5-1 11 TGCGCCAGCAGCTCTGGACAGATTCAGTACTTC CASSSGQIQYF
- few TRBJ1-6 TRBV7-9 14 TGTGCCAGCAGCGTCGGGAGGGGAGGTTCACCCCTCCACTTT CASSVGRGGSPLHF
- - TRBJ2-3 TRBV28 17 TGTGCCAGCAGTTTGATCCGGAGAGGGCCTAGACCAGATACGCAGTATTTT CASSLIRRGPRPDTQYF
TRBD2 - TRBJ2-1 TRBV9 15 TGTGCCAGCAGCGACCGGGACTATGTTTACAATGAGCAGTTCTTC CASSDRDYVYNEQFF
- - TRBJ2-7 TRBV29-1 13 TGCAGCGCCACGCGGGCGTCGAAGCACGAGCAGTACTTC CSATRASKHEQYF
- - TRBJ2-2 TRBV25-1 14 TGTGCCAGCAGTGAAAGCGGGTTCACCGGGGAGCTGTTTTTT CASSESGFTGELFF
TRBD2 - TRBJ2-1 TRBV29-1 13 TGCAGCGTTTCGGGGAGGGCCTACAATGAGCAGTTCTTC CSVSGRAYNEQFF
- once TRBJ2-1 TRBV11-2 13 TGTGCCAGCAGCTTATTTAGGGGGAATGAGCAGTTCTTC CASSLFRGNEQFF
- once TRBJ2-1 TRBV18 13 TGTGCCAGCTCACTATCTAGCTACAATGAGCAGTTCTTC CASSLSSYNEQFF
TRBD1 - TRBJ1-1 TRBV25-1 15 TGTGCCAGCAGTGTCGACAGGGGCCGATTGGCTGAAGCTTTCTTT CASSVDRGRLAEAFF
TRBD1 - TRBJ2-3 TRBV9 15 TGTGCCAGCAGCGTAGTACAGGGGGGCACAGATACGCAGTATTTT CASSVVQGGTDTQYF
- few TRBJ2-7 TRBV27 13 TGTGCCAGCAGTTCCGACAGTATCTACGAGCAGTACTTC CASSSDSIYEQYF
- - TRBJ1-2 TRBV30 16 TGTGCCTGGAGTGGAGGCAGGAAAGAATCTAACTATGGCTACACCTTC CAWSGGRKESNYGYTF
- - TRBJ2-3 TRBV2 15 TGTGCCAGCAGTGAAACAGCGGGCAGGGGAGATACGCAGTATTTT CASSETAGRGDTQYF
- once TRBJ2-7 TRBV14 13 TGTGCCAGCAGCCAAGATTTCCTCTACGAGCAGTACTTC CASSQDFLYEQYF
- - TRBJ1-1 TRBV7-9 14 TGTGCCAGCAGCACGGGGGGTTCCCCCGCTGAAGCTTTCTTT CASSTGGSPAEAFF
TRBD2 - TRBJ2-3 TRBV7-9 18 TGTGCCAGCAGCTTAAATGCGGGAGGCACCCTAGGAGGCGATACGCAGTATTTT CASSLNAGGTLGGDTQYF
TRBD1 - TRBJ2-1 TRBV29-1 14 TGCAGCGTTCCTGACAGGGGCCCTAACGATGAGCAGTTCTTC CSVPDRGPNDEQFF
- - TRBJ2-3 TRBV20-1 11 TGCAGTACCCGAGTGGGAGATACGCAGTATTTT CSTRVGDTQYF
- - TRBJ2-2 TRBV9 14 TGTGCCAGCAGCGTGCGAGGGTTGACCGGGGAGCTGTTTTTT CASSVRGLTGELFF
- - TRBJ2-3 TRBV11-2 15 TGTGCCAGCAGCTTAGCCCCGACTCGTCGGGATACGCAGTATTTT CASSLAPTRRDTQYF
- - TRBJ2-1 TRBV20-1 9 TGCAGTCCTTACAATGAGCAGTTCTTC CSPYNEQFF
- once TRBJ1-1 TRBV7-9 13 TGTGCCAGCAGCCCATCCCAGTGGGCTGAAGCTTTCTTT CASSPSQWAEAFF